The text below deals with one T cell receptor (beta chain). This sample stems from a study of PD-1 blockade in classical Hodgkin lymphoma. Study-level background: Nivolumab dosed at 3 mg/kg went to patients intravenously every 2 weeks.

Brentuximab vedotin exposure varied among the patients, all of whom had relapsed after autologous stem cell transplantation. This CDR3 is 14 amino acids long. V dropped 2 bases and J dropped 8 bases, with 10 bases sitting between them. CDR1 and CDR2 (germline): WSHSY, SAAADI. Assay: immunoSEQ multiplex PCR; the TCRdb copy retains only in-frame clones and omits some. This table has approximately 34,000 clones, roughly 82% appearing once. This clonotype was obtained from a human donor with classical Hodgkin lymphoma. The J gene is TRBJ1-6, the V gene TRBV10-2; TRBD1 is a possible D gene (6 bases). Sequenced here: peripheral blood mononuclear cells (PBMCs), sampled at baseline. This CDR3 reads CASSEAGDYSPLHF. CDR3 sequence (DNA): TGCGCCAGCAGTGAGGCAGGGGACTATTCACCCCTCCACTTT.